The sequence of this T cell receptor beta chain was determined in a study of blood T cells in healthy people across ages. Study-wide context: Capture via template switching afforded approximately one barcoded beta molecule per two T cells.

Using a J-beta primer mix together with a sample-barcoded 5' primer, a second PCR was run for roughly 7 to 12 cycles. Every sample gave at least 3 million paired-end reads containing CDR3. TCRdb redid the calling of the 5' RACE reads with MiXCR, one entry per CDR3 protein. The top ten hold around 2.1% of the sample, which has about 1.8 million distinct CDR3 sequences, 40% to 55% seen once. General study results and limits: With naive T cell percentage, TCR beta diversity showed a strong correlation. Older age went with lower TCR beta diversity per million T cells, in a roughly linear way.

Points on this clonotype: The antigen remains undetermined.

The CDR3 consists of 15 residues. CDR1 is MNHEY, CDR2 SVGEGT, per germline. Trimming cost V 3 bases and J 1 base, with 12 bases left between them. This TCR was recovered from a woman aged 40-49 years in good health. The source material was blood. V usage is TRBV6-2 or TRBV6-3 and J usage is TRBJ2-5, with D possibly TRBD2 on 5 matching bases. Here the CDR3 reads CASSYLRGIQETQYF. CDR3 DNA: TGTGCCAGCAGTTATTTACGGGGAATCCAAGAGACCCAGTACTTC.